The T cell receptor beta chain described here comes from a study of blood T cells in healthy people across ages. Notes on the study in general: Unsorted PBMC material precluded a definitive naive versus antigen-experienced comparison. A roughly linear fall in TCR beta diversity per million T cells was seen with increasing age.

Worth noting for this clonotype: The antigen remains unidentified.

In germline, CDR1 is SEHNR, CDR2 FQNEAQ (reference sequence). V shed 7 bases, J shed 5 bases, and the junction held 7 bases outside the gene matches. This CDR3 region has 13 residues. The second PCR ran about 6 to 12 cycles with a sample-barcoded 5' primer and J-beta primers. Each of the cDNA molecules was tagged by a template-switch adaptor with 12 random nucleotides. TCRdb reprocessed the 5' RACE reads with MiXCR, giving one entry per CDR3 protein. The sample holds around 1,100,000 distinct CDR3 sequences; 35% to 45% are singletons and the top ten take about an eighth. Drawn from each donor were approximately 9.5 milliliters of peripheral blood.

The TCR originated in a man aged 18 to 35 in good health. The chain carries TRBV7-9 and TRBJ1-1, with 7 positions matching TRBD1. Sequences were obtained from blood. The CDR3 region is CASKGAEPTEAFF. The CDR3 DNA sequence: TGTGCCAGCAAGGGGGCCGAACCAACTGAAGCTTTCTTT. The complete variable domain, with remaining parts taken from reference TRBV7-9 and TRBJ1-1, reads DTGVSQNPRHKITKRGQNVTFRCDPISEHNRLYWYRQTLGQGPEFLTYFQNEAQLEKSRLLSDRFSAERPKGSFSTLEIQRTEQGDSAMYLCASKGAEPTEAFFGQGTRLTVV.